This T cell receptor beta chain appears in the sequencing data of a study of T cell responses to AZD1222 COVID-19 vaccine. Findings and caveats of the study: Close to half of spike-specific TCRs reportedly recognize unmutated variant regions. Repertoire sampling was restricted to post-peak T cell response timepoints. Two AZD1222 administrations were followed by greater Spike-specific TCR breadth and depth. AZD1222 recipients seropositive at baseline numbered only five or six.

A remark on this clone: The antigen is unknown.

The germline gives CDR1 LNHDA, CDR2 SQIVND (reference sequence). This CDR3 spans 15 amino acids. With 7 bases removed from V and 7 bases from J, the gap between germline ends came to 19 bases. Assay: immunoSEQ multiplex PCR; the TCRdb copy retains only in-frame clones and omits some. Here the sample spans 130,000 to 150,000 clones, about 91% being singletons. This TCR was recovered from an adult in good health. The sequences come from peripheral blood, collected on day 0 of MenACWY control vaccination. The V call is TRBV19, the J call TRBJ1-4; D might be TRBD1 (6 bases). The CDR3 sequence: CASKTLQGQGEKLFF. CDR3 in DNA: TGTGCCAGTAAGACACTACAGGGCCAGGGTGAAAAACTGTTTTTT. Using reference TRBV19 and TRBJ1-4 for the parts outside the CDR3, the full variable domain is DGGITQSPKYLFRKEGQNVTLSCEQNLNHDAMYWYRQDPGQGLRLIYYSQIVNDFQKGDIAEGYSVSREKKESFPLTVTSAQKNPTAFYLCASKTLQGQGEKLFFGSGTQLSVL.